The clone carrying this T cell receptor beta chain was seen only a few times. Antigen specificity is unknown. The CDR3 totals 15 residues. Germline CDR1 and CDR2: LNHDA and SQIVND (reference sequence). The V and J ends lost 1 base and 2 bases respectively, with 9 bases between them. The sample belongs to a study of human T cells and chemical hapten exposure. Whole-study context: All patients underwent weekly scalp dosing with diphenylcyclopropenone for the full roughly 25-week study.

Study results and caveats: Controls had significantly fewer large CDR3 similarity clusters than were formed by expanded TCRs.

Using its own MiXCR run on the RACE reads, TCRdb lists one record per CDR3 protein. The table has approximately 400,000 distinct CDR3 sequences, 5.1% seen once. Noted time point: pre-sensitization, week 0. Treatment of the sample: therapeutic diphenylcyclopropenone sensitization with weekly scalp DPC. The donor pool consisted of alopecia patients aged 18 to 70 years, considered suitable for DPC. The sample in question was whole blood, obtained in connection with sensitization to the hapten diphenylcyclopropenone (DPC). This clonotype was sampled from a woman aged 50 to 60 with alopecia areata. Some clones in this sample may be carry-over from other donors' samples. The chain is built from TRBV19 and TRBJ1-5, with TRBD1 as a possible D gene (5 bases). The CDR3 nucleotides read TGTGCCAGTAGTATAGTTAAAGGGGGCAATCAGCCCCAGCATTTT. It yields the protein CASSIVKGGNQPQHF.